This TCR beta chain was identified during a study of cytomegalovirus exposure and HLA in healthy donors. Primers: 60 Vbeta forward and 13 Jbeta reverse. Method: immunoSEQ multiplex PCR; TCRdb's copy keeps in-frame clones and lacks some. The table includes over 110,000 clones, 82% detected once. What was sequenced was PBMCs. The origin of this receptor is a woman aged 60-70 years in good health and CMV-seropositive.

CDR3 nucleotides: TGTGCCAGCAGGCTAGGACTAGGGGGAGAGACCCAGTACTTC. This translates into CASRLGLGGETQYF. The chain uses TRBV27 and TRBJ2-5; maybe TRBD2 (7 bases). CDR1 and CDR2 (germline): MNHEY, SMNVEV (reference sequence). This CDR3 region has 14 residues. Trimming took off 6 bases at V and 4 bases at J, with 15 bases between the two ends.